This entry features one T cell receptor beta chain sequence. What it binds is not known. Germline CDR1 is MNHEY and CDR2 is SMNVEV (reference sequence). CDR3 length equals 14 residues. Through 5' RACE with UMI labels, the TRB cDNA libraries were prepared. TCRdb reprocessed the 5' RACE reads and reports one entry per CDR3 protein, with no DNA. The sample has tens of thousands of distinct CDR3 sequences. This sample was taken from a study of CXCR3-negative and CXCR3-positive naive CD8 T cells. Study results and caveats: Comparison of naive subsets found surface CD5 to be comparable, and TCR strength was inferred on the basis of TRB CDR3 properties.

V is TRBV27 and J is TRBJ1-2; absent DNA, TCRdb's TRBD1 call cannot be checked. Source material: naive CXCR3- CD8+ T cells from blood. The subset denotes: CD45RO-CCR7+CD27+CD95- naive CD8+ T cells lacking CXCR3 (TNR3-). The clonotype comes from a human donor in good health. Some clones in this sample may be carry-over from other donors' samples. This chain's CDR3 is CASRQGGANYGYTF.